This T cell receptor beta chain came from a study of identifying expanded T cells in peripheral blood. On this clone: The target antigen is unknown.

Assay used: immunoSEQ multiplex PCR; TCRdb lists only in-frame clones, some missing. The table has 100,000 or so clones, roughly 91% seen once. Notes on the study in general: Variance in clone template counts between roughly two-week samples significantly increased with total template count across all healthy donors.

The CDR3 has 11 amino acids. Trimming pared 7 bases from V and 7 bases from J, leaving 10 bases between. Germline V CDR1 and CDR2: MNHNY, SVGAGI (reference sequence). The sequence was obtained from a person aged 18 to 75 in good health. The sequenced sample consisted of blood. This chain connects TRBV6-6 to TRBJ1-1, with unresolved D. The chain's CDR3 is CASMRGDEAFF. The CDR3 DNA is TGTGCCAGCATGCGCGGGGATGAAGCTTTCTTT.